Listed below are T cell receptor beta chains from one sample, sequenced in a study of blood T cell repertoires in COVID-19. Data came from immunoSEQ multiplex PCR; TCRdb stores just in-frame clones and leaves some out. The sample contains more than 300,000 clones, approximately 90% of which appear only once. The sequenced material came from PBMCs or T cells enriched from blood (not recorded which). The receptors were gathered from a man aged 30-40 years who had recovered from COVID-19. Each CDR3 is given with its conserved first and last residue. The D gene is left open where the match is weak. Clone size is stated in some rows and not others, as once, few, many or a class when expanded.

DNA: TGTGCCAGCAGGGGACAGGGCCGGGGGCCCCAGCATTTT
CDR3: CASRGQGRGPQHF
V: TRBV12-3/TRBV12-4
size: NA
D: TRBD1
J: TRBJ1-5

DNA: TGCAGTGCCGGATCCGACAGGACCCAGTACTTC
CDR3: CSAGSDRTQYF
V: TRBV20-1
size: few
D: NA
J: TRBJ2-5

DNA: TGTGCCAGCAGTCGTTTCCCGGGACAGCTTTCCATGAACACTGAAGCTTTCTTT
CDR3: CASSRFPGQLSMNTEAFF
V: TRBV5-4
size: NA
D: TRBD1
J: TRBJ1-1

DNA: TGCGCCAGCAGCCAAGAATCTACTAGAGGCACTGAAGCTTTCTTT
CDR3: CASSQESTRGTEAFF
V: TRBV4-1
size: NA
D: NA
J: TRBJ1-1

DNA: TGTGCTAGTGGGGCGGACAGGGGTGATCGTGGCTACACCTTC
CDR3: CASGADRGDRGYTF
V: TRBV12-5
size: NA
D: TRBD1
J: TRBJ1-2

DNA: TGTGCCAGTAGCCAGCTACAGGGGTACACTGAAGCTTTCTTT
CDR3: CASSQLQGYTEAFF
V: TRBV19
size: NA
D: TRBD1
J: TRBJ1-1

DNA: TGTGCCAGCAGCCTCCAGGGGAGAGGGGCTGAGCAGTTCTTC
CDR3: CASSLQGRGAEQFF
V: TRBV14
size: NA
D: NA
J: TRBJ2-1

DNA: TGTGCCAGCAGTTACTCGGATGGCGGGAGCTACGAGCAGTACTTC
CDR3: CASSYSDGGSYEQYF
V: TRBV6-2/TRBV6-3
size: few
D: TRBD2
J: TRBJ2-7

DNA: TGTGCCAGCAGCCGGGACATCTTCTCTGGAAACACCATATATTTT
CDR3: CASSRDIFSGNTIYF
V: TRBV5-4
size: NA
D: NA
J: TRBJ1-3

DNA: TGTGCCAGCAGCCATCAGAATCAAGAGACCCAGTACTTC
CDR3: CASSHQNQETQYF
V: TRBV14
size: NA
D: NA
J: TRBJ2-5

DNA: TGTGCCAGTAGGCGGGCCGGGACAGGGTTACGAAATGAGCAGTTCTTC
CDR3: CASRRAGTGLRNEQFF
V: TRBV19
size: NA
D: TRBD1
J: TRBJ2-1

DNA: TGTGCCAGCAGTCTCTCAGGGCCCTACGAGCAGTACTTC
CDR3: CASSLSGPYEQYF
V: TRBV27
size: NA
D: NA
J: TRBJ2-7

DNA: TGTGCCAGGGGGACTCCTACGCCCAAAGAGACCCAGTACTTC
CDR3: CARGTPTPKETQYF
V: TRBV6-5
size: NA
D: NA
J: TRBJ2-5

DNA: TGTGCCAGCAGCCCCGGAGGCTCCAGCTCCTACAATGAGCAGTTCTTC
CDR3: CASSPGGSSSYNEQFF
V: TRBV13
size: NA
D: NA
J: TRBJ2-1

DNA: TGTGCCAGCAGTGAAAGCAGCGGGAGGGCCTTAGCCAAAAACATTCAGTACTTC
CDR3: CASSESSGRALAKNIQYF
V: TRBV25-1
size: NA
D: TRBD2
J: TRBJ2-4

DNA: TGTGCTAGCGGGAGGGGGACAGATACGCAGTATTTT
CDR3: CASGRGTDTQYF
V: TRBV3-1/TRBV3-2
size: NA
D: TRBD2
J: TRBJ2-3

DNA: TGTGCCAGCGACGGTTTTTCGACTAGCGGAAGCCCAAGGGAGACCCAGTACTTC
CDR3: CASDGFSTSGSPRETQYF
V: TRBV9
size: NA
D: TRBD2
J: TRBJ2-5

DNA: TGTGCCAGCTCGACCGCAGGGCTTCTTCTCAACACTGAAGCTTTCTTT
CDR3: CASSTAGLLLNTEAFF
V: TRBV18
size: NA
D: NA
J: TRBJ1-1

DNA: TGTGCCAGCAGCTTAAACAGGTTGGAGTCAGATACGCAGTATTTT
CDR3: CASSLNRLESDTQYF
V: TRBV11-3
size: once
D: NA
J: TRBJ2-3

DNA: TGTGCCAGCATCTGGTATAGGGGGAGTGCGGACGAGCAGTACTTC
CDR3: CASIWYRGSADEQYF
V: TRBV6-5
size: NA
D: NA
J: TRBJ2-7

DNA: TGCGCCAGCAGCCAACTCAGCCCGGGACAGGGTCACACTGAAGCTTTCTTT
CDR3: CASSQLSPGQGHTEAFF
V: TRBV4-1
size: NA
D: TRBD1
J: TRBJ1-1

DNA: TGCGCCAGCAGTCCGTCGGGACAAAGTCTGGACACCATATATTTT
CDR3: CASSPSGQSLDTIYF
V: TRBV5-1
size: NA
D: NA
J: TRBJ1-3

DNA: TGTGCCAGCAGCTTAGCTTGGACAGGTGGAAACACCATATATTTT
CDR3: CASSLAWTGGNTIYF
V: TRBV7-8
size: few
D: TRBD1
J: TRBJ1-3

DNA: TGTGCCAGCACCCCTTCGGGATACGAGCAGTACTTC
CDR3: CASTPSGYEQYF
V: TRBV28
size: once
D: NA
J: TRBJ2-7

DNA: TGTGCCACCAGTGAGGGGGGGAGAGAGACCCAGTACTTC
CDR3: CATSEGGRETQYF
V: TRBV24-1
size: NA
D: TRBD2
J: TRBJ2-5

DNA: TGCGCCAGCAGAGGGGCAGGGGCTAACACTGAAGCTTTCTTT
CDR3: CASRGAGANTEAFF
V: TRBV5-1
size: NA
D: NA
J: TRBJ1-1

DNA: TGTGCCAGCAGCTACAGGGACAGTCGCAGCAATCAGCCCCAGCATTTT
CDR3: CASSYRDSRSNQPQHF
V: TRBV28
size: NA
D: TRBD1
J: TRBJ1-5

DNA: TGCGCCAGCAGCTTGTCATCAGGGGCCGCGAGGGAGACCCAGTACTTC
CDR3: CASSLSSGAARETQYF
V: TRBV5-1
size: NA
D: NA
J: TRBJ2-5

DNA: TGTGCCAGCTCACTCTCCCAGGGGGCGAACGAGCAGTACTTC
CDR3: CASSLSQGANEQYF
V: TRBV18
size: NA
D: TRBD1
J: TRBJ2-7

DNA: TGTGCCAGCAGCTCGGCGGGGGGGCCAGAGACCCAGTACTTC
CDR3: CASSSAGGPETQYF
V: TRBV11-2
size: NA
D: TRBD2
J: TRBJ2-5

DNA: TGTGCCAGCAGCTTGGCGGGGAACTATGGCTACACCTTC
CDR3: CASSLAGNYGYTF
V: TRBV5-4
size: NA
D: NA
J: TRBJ1-2

DNA: TGTGCCAGCAGCCCCCAGGGGATTAGTGTGAGCGGGGAGCTGTTTTTT
CDR3: CASSPQGISVSGELFF
V: TRBV9
size: NA
D: NA
J: TRBJ2-2

DNA: TGTGCCAGCAGTTACTCTGCCAGGGATAGCAATCAGCCCCAGCATTTT
CDR3: CASSYSARDSNQPQHF
V: TRBV6-5
size: NA
D: NA
J: TRBJ1-5

DNA: TGTGCCAGCAGTTTGGAGGGGAAGAACACTGAAGCTTTCTTT
CDR3: CASSLEGKNTEAFF
V: TRBV27
size: NA
D: NA
J: TRBJ1-1

DNA: TGTGCCAGGGGGGGGCAGCGGGCAAACACCGGGGAGCTGTTTTTT
CDR3: CARGGQRANTGELFF
V: TRBV18
size: once
D: NA
J: TRBJ2-2

DNA: TGTGCCAGCAGCCCCTTGAACACTGAAGCTTTCTTT
CDR3: CASSPLNTEAFF
V: TRBV2
size: NA
D: NA
J: TRBJ1-1

DNA: TGTGCCAGTAGTATTATATTGGGGGCCCGATGGGTCGAAAATGGCTACACCTTC
CDR3: CASSIILGARWVENGYTF
V: TRBV19
size: once
D: NA
J: TRBJ1-2

DNA: TGTGCCAGCAGCGCCTCCGAGAGGGGGAGCTCCTACGAGCAGTACTTC
CDR3: CASSASERGSSYEQYF
V: TRBV9
size: NA
D: NA
J: TRBJ2-7

DNA: TGTGCCAGCAGCAAAGCGGGGAGGGACGAGCAGTACTTC
CDR3: CASSKAGRDEQYF
V: TRBV21-1
size: NA
D: NA
J: TRBJ2-7

DNA: TGTGCCAGCAGCCAAGATGCCGTGAAGGGGATTGGCTACACCTTC
CDR3: CASSQDAVKGIGYTF
V: TRBV3-1/TRBV3-2
size: NA
D: NA
J: TRBJ1-2

DNA: TGTGCCAGCAGCCCAACAACCAGCACAGATACGCAGTATTTT
CDR3: CASSPTTSTDTQYF
V: TRBV11-2
size: NA
D: NA
J: TRBJ2-3

DNA: TGTGCCAGCAGCTTAGGACAGGGCCCCTCTTGGGGAGTTTTCTTT
CDR3: CASSLGQGPSWGVFF
V: TRBV7-8
size: NA
D: TRBD1
J: TRBJ1-1

DNA: TGTGCCAGCAGCCAAGCCGGGGAGGGAGATACGCAGTATTTT
CDR3: CASSQAGEGDTQYF
V: TRBV4-2
size: NA
D: TRBD2
J: TRBJ2-3

DNA: TGTGCCACCAGTGAGCCCGCGCCATACTATGGCTACACCTTC
CDR3: CATSEPAPYYGYTF
V: TRBV24-1
size: NA
D: NA
J: TRBJ1-2

DNA: TGTGCCAGTAGTACAGGGGGAGTTGGCAATCAGCCCCAGCATTTT
CDR3: CASSTGGVGNQPQHF
V: TRBV19
size: NA
D: TRBD1
J: TRBJ1-5

DNA: TGTGCCAGCAGTCTTTCCACCGAGGAGGGCTACACCTTC
CDR3: CASSLSTEEGYTF
V: TRBV28
size: few
D: NA
J: TRBJ1-2

DNA: TGCAGCGTTGGTTCTCTAGCGGGAGGCACAGATACGCAGTATTTT
CDR3: CSVGSLAGGTDTQYF
V: TRBV29-1
size: NA
D: TRBD2
J: TRBJ2-3

DNA: TGTGCCTGGAGTGTAGAGAGGTCTGGAAACACCATATATTTT
CDR3: CAWSVERSGNTIYF
V: TRBV30
size: NA
D: NA
J: TRBJ1-3

DNA: TGCGCCAGCAGCCAAGGACTAGGCACCAACGGGCAGTACTTC
CDR3: CASSQGLGTNGQYF
V: TRBV4-1
size: NA
D: NA
J: TRBJ2-7

DNA: TGTGCCAGCAGCTCCCTTGGTAGCGGGAGGACCGAGCAGTACTTC
CDR3: CASSSLGSGRTEQYF
V: TRBV7-9
size: NA
D: TRBD2
J: TRBJ2-7